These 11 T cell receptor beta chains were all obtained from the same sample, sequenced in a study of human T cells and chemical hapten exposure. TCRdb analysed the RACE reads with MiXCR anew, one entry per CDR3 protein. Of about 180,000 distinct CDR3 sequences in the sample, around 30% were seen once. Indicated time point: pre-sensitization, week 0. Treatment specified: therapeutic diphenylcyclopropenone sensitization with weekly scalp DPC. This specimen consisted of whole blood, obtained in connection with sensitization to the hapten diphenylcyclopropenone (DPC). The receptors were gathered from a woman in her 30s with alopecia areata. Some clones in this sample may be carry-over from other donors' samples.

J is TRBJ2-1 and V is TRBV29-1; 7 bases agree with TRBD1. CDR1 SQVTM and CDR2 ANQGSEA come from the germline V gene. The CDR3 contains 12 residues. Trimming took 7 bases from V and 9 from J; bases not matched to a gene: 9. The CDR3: CSGQTGISEQFF. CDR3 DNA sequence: TGCAGCGGCCAGACAGGGATCAGTGAGCAGTTCTTC.

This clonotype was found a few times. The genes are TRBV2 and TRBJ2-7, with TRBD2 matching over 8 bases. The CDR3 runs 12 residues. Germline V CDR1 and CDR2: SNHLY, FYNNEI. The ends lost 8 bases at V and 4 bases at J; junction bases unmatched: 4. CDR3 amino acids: CASGGGWYEQYF. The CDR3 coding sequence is TGTGCCAGCGGCGGGGGGTGGTACGAGCAGTACTTC.

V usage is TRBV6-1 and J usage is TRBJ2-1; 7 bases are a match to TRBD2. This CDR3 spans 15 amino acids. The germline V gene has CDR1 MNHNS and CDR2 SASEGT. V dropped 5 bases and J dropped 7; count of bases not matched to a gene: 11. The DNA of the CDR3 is TGTGCCAGCAGTCCGGGACTATTTATCCAGAATGAGCAGTTCTTC. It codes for CASSPGLFIQNEQFF.

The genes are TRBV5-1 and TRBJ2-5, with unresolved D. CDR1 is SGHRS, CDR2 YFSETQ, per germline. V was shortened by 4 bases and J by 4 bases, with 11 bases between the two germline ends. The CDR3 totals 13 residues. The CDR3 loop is CASSPHLGETQYF. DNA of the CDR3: TGCGCCAGCAGCCCTCACCTAGGAGAGACCCAGTACTTC.

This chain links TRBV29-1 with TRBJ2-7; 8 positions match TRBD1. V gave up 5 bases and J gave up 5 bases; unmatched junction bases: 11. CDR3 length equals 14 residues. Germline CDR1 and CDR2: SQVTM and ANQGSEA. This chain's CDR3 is CSVPGGAGGDEQYF. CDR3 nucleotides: TGCAGCGTTCCCGGAGGGGCAGGGGGCGACGAGCAGTACTTC.

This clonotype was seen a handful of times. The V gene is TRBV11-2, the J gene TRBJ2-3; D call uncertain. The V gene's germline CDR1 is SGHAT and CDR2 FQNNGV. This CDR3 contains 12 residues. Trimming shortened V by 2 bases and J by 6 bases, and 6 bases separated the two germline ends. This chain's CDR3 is CASSLMGDTQYF. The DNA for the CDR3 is TGTGCCAGCAGCTTAATGGGTGATACGCAGTATTTT.

CDR3 protein: CASSPFGLAGAIEQYF. CDR3 nucleotide sequence: TGCGCCAGCAGCCCATTTGGGTTGGCAGGGGCCATCGAGCAGTACTTC. The chain links TRBV4-1 to TRBJ2-7; tentatively, D is TRBD1 (6 bases). V dropped 4 bases and J dropped 6 bases, with 22 bases sitting between them. Germline values: CDR1 MGHRA, CDR2 YSYEKL. The CDR3 runs 16 residues.

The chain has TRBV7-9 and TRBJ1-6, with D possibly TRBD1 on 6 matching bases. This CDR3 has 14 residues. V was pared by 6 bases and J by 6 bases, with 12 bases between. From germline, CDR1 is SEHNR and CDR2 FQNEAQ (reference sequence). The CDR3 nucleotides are TGTGCCAGCAGAGCGACAGGTTCTAATTCACCCCTCCACTTT. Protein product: CASRATGSNSPLHF. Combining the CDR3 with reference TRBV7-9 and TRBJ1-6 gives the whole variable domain DTGVSQNPRHKITKRGQNVTFRCDPISEHNRLYWYRQTLGQGPEFLTYFQNEAQLEKSRLLSDRFSAERPKGSFSTLEIQRTEQGDSAMYLCASRATGSNSPLHFGNGTRLTVT.

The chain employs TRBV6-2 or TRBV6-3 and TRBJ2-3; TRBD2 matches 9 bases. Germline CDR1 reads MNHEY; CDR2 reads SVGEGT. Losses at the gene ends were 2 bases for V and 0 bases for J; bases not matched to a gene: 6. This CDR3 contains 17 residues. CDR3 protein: CASSYQRGASSTDTQYF. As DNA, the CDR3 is TGTGCCAGCAGTTACCAGCGGGGGGCGTCGAGCACAGATACGCAGTATTTT.

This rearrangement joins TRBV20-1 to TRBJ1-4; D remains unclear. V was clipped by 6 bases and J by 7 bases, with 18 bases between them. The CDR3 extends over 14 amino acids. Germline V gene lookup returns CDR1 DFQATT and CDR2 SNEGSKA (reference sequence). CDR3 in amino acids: CSATPPNTGEKLFF. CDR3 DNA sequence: TGCAGTGCCACGCCCCCTAACACGGGTGAAAAACTGTTTTTT.

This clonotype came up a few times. DNA of the CDR3: TGCAGCGTCATACTAGCGAGGCCTTTTCGCGAGCAGTTCTTC. This gives the protein CSVILARPFREQFF. This chain links TRBV29-1 with TRBJ2-1, with 7 nucleotides matching TRBD2. Unmatched junction bases numbered 15, after V lost 6 bases and J lost 10 bases. Germline assignment: CDR1 SQVTM and CDR2 ANQGSEA. The length of the CDR3 is 14 residues.